This TCR beta chain originates from a study of T cell repertoires in cytomegalovirus infection (dated by TCRdb to between 2019 and 2020). For the study in its entirety: Because public TCR beta signatures pointed to carriage of CMV infection together with the matching HLA type, the HLA type of each donor mattered for the analysis. What the authors observed across the whole study: The ex vivo response was dominated by HLA-C-restricted CMV-specific TCR beta clonotypes, which also provided the single most frequent clonotype in two of eight donors. In both this cohort and an independent cohort of several hundred donors, the cumulative frequency of public TCR beta family members distinguished carriers of CMV infection plus the relevant HLA type.

Reading from cysteine to phenylalanine, the CDR3 counts 16 amino acids. Only the CDR3 DNA is retained, 48 bases long and in frame from the first base. The germline V and J ends show losses of 6 bases and 7 bases respectively, and no gene match explains 13 bases of the junction. Looking up the germline V gene yields CDR1 MNHEY and CDR2 SVGAGI. Reads for this sample came from an Illumina HiSeq 1500. The public reads were reanalyzed by TCRdb: fastp trimming at Q25, MiXCR alignment, in-frame beta chains only. Every entry covers one CDR3 protein and lists the most common genes and DNA from its rows. The sample table contains roughly 280,000 distinct CDR3 sequences; only one count was recorded for roughly 13% of them. The ten largest account for about 10% of the sample. On this clonotype itself: No cognate antigen has been identified for it. The record has no base qualities; no much larger clone is one base away.

Material for sequencing was PBMCs. The receptor comes from a human donor in good health (CMV status not recorded). Some clones in this sample may be carry-over from other donors' samples. The receptor chain draws on TRBV6-5 and TRBJ2-7, with TRBD2 identical over 12 junction bases. The CDR3 reads as follows: CASSLGSGLAGLEQYF. The sequenced DNA is TGTGCCAGCAGCCTGGGCTCCGGACTAGCGGGACTTGAGCAGTACTTC.